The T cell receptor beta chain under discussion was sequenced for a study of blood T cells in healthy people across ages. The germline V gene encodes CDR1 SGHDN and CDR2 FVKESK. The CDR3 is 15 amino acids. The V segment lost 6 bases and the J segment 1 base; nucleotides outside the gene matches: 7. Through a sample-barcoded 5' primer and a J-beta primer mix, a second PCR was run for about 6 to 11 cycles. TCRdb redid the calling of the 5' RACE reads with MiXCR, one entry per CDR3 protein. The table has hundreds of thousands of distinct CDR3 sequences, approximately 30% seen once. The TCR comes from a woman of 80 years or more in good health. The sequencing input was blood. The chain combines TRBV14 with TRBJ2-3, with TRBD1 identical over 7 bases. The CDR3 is CASSFKGQRTDTQYF. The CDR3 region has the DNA TGTGCCAGCAGTTTTAAGGGACAGCGCACAGATACGCAGTATTTT.